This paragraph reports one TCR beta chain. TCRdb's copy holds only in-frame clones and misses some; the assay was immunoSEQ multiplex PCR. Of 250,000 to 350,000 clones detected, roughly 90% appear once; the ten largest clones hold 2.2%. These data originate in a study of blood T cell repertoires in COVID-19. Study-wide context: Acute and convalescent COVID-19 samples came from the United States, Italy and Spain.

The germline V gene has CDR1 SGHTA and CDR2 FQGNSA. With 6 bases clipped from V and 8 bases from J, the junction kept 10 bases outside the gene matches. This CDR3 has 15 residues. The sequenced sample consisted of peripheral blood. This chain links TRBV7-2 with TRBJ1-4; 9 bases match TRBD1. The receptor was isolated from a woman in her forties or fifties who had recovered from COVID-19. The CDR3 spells CASSTNRGQWEKLFF. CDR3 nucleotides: TGTGCCAGCAGTACGAACAGGGGGCAGTGGGAAAAACTGTTTTTT.